These T cell receptor beta chains were read from a single sample in a study of blood T cell repertoires in COVID-19. Produced via immunoSEQ multiplex PCR; TCRdb's table is partial and in-frame only. The sample has approximately 440,000 clones, about 90% seen once; the top ten hold about 0.6%. Sequenced material: PBMCs or T cells enriched from blood (not recorded which). The origin of the receptors is a man aged 18 to 35 who had recovered from COVID-19. CDR3s include the opening cysteine and the closing phenylalanine or tryptophan. A D gene is named only where the DNA matches it firmly. Size tells how often a clone was seen (once, few, many) or the class of an expanded clone, and some rows leave it out.

v_call: TRBV11-3; clone_size: -; j_call: TRBJ2-7; d_call: -; cdr3_aa: CASSLDSSYEQYF; cdr3_nt: TGTGCCAGCAGCTTAGACAGCTCCTACGAGCAGTACTTC
v_call: TRBV2; clone_size: -; j_call: TRBJ2-2; d_call: -; cdr3_aa: CASSVLAETGELFF; cdr3_nt: TGTGCCAGCAGTGTTTTAGCCGAGACCGGGGAGCTGTTTTTT
v_call: TRBV4-2; clone_size: -; j_call: TRBJ1-2; d_call: -; cdr3_aa: CASTTGGANYGYTF; cdr3_nt: TGTGCCAGCACCACGGGAGGGGCCAACTATGGCTACACCTTC
v_call: TRBV12-5; clone_size: -; j_call: TRBJ1-5; d_call: TRBD1; cdr3_aa: CASGLVAWDRGRSGQPQHF; cdr3_nt: TGTGCTAGTGGTTTGGTAGCCTGGGACAGGGGGCGATCAGGTCAGCCCCAGCATTTT
v_call: TRBV30; clone_size: -; j_call: TRBJ2-7; d_call: TRBD2; cdr3_aa: CALTREGTYEQYF; cdr3_nt: TGTGCCTTAACCCGGGAGGGGACCTACGAGCAGTACTTC
v_call: TRBV12-5; clone_size: -; j_call: TRBJ1-1; d_call: TRBD1; cdr3_aa: CASGLLRQGGDTEAFF; cdr3_nt: TGTGCTAGTGGTTTACTCCGACAGGGGGGGGACACTGAAGCTTTCTTT
v_call: TRBV29-1; clone_size: -; j_call: TRBJ2-7; d_call: -; cdr3_aa: CSVTPGDPYEQYF; cdr3_nt: TGCAGCGTTACGCCGGGAGACCCCTACGAGCAGTACTTC
v_call: TRBV7-8; clone_size: -; j_call: TRBJ2-1; d_call: -; cdr3_aa: CASSSTGNSYNEQFF; cdr3_nt: TGTGCCAGCAGCTCAACAGGTAACTCCTACAATGAGCAGTTCTTC
v_call: TRBV3-1/TRBV3-2; clone_size: once; j_call: TRBJ2-1; d_call: -; cdr3_aa: CASSLALGGNEQFF; cdr3_nt: TGTGCCAGCAGCCTGGCCCTAGGGGGTAATGAGCAGTTCTTC
v_call: TRBV2; clone_size: -; j_call: TRBJ1-1; d_call: TRBD1; cdr3_aa: CASTAEGATNTEAFF; cdr3_nt: TGTGCCAGCACTGCGGAGGGGGCGACGAACACTGAAGCTTTCTTT
v_call: TRBV12-5; clone_size: once; j_call: TRBJ1-2; d_call: TRBD1; cdr3_aa: CASGLETGYGYTF; cdr3_nt: TGTGCTAGTGGTTTGGAGACAGGGTATGGCTACACCTTC
v_call: TRBV10-3; clone_size: few; j_call: TRBJ1-1; d_call: -; cdr3_aa: CAISEGTPTEAFF; cdr3_nt: TGTGCCATCAGTGAAGGGACACCTACTGAAGCTTTCTTT
v_call: TRBV19; clone_size: once; j_call: TRBJ1-6; d_call: -; cdr3_aa: CASSTVGRGNSPLHF; cdr3_nt: TGTGCCAGTAGTACCGTAGGACGGGGGAATTCACCCCTCCACTTT
v_call: TRBV6-1; clone_size: -; j_call: TRBJ1-1; d_call: -; cdr3_aa: CASSEYQGSAFF; cdr3_nt: TGTGCCAGCAGTGAATATCAGGGAAGTGCTTTCTTT
v_call: TRBV27; clone_size: -; j_call: TRBJ2-7; d_call: -; cdr3_aa: CASSPRGLSSYEQYF; cdr3_nt: TGTGCCAGCAGTCCAAGAGGCTTGAGCTCCTACGAGCAGTACTTC
v_call: TRBV7-9; clone_size: -; j_call: TRBJ2-7; d_call: -; cdr3_aa: CASSLSGRANYEQYF; cdr3_nt: TGTGCCAGCAGCTTAAGTGGCAGGGCGAACTACGAGCAGTACTTC
v_call: TRBV5-5; clone_size: -; j_call: TRBJ1-1; d_call: -; cdr3_aa: CASSLLVGQGPKAEAFF; cdr3_nt: TGTGCCAGCAGCTTGCTCGTCGGCCAGGGGCCCAAAGCTGAAGCTTTCTTT
v_call: TRBV5-1; clone_size: -; j_call: TRBJ1-1; d_call: -; cdr3_aa: CASSSIGQWDTEAFF; cdr3_nt: TGCGCCAGCAGCTCAATTGGACAGTGGGACACTGAAGCTTTCTTT
v_call: TRBV6-5; clone_size: -; j_call: TRBJ2-7; d_call: TRBD1; cdr3_aa: CATAGGTGIYEQYF; cdr3_nt: TGTGCCACCGCCGGGGGGACAGGGATCTACGAGCAGTACTTC
v_call: TRBV30; clone_size: -; j_call: TRBJ2-1; d_call: TRBD2; cdr3_aa: CAWVAGIGYNEQFF; cdr3_nt: TGTGCCTGGGTAGCGGGAATAGGTTACAATGAGCAGTTCTTC
v_call: TRBV28; clone_size: -; j_call: TRBJ2-7; d_call: TRBD2; cdr3_aa: CASNSPGGSSYEQYF; cdr3_nt: TGTGCCAGCAATTCCCCGGGGGGGAGCTCCTACGAGCAGTACTTC
v_call: TRBV28; clone_size: -; j_call: TRBJ1-1; d_call: -; cdr3_aa: CAGTGPEGAFF; cdr3_nt: TGTGCCGGCACAGGTCCCGAAGGAGCTTTCTTT
v_call: TRBV10-2; clone_size: -; j_call: TRBJ2-7; d_call: TRBD1; cdr3_aa: CASSVVPGQGGSYEQYF; cdr3_nt: TGCGCCAGCAGTGTGGTCCCAGGACAGGGGGGTTCATACGAGCAGTACTTC
v_call: TRBV21-1; clone_size: -; j_call: TRBJ1-6; d_call: -; cdr3_aa: CASVKGQRYSPLHF; cdr3_nt: TGTGCCAGCGTAAAAGGACAGCGGTATTCACCCCTCCACTTT
v_call: TRBV5-6; clone_size: -; j_call: TRBJ2-7; d_call: -; cdr3_aa: CASKGQGFHEQYF; cdr3_nt: TGTGCCAGCAAGGGGCAAGGGTTCCACGAGCAGTACTTC
v_call: TRBV10-1; clone_size: -; j_call: TRBJ1-6; d_call: TRBD1; cdr3_aa: CASSPGQPDRALHF; cdr3_nt: TGCGCCAGCAGTCCGGGACAGCCAGATCGGGCCCTCCACTTT
v_call: TRBV7-3; clone_size: -; j_call: TRBJ2-1; d_call: -; cdr3_aa: CASSLSGASYNEQFF; cdr3_nt: TGTGCCAGCAGCTTAAGCGGGGCCTCCTACAATGAGCAGTTCTTC
v_call: TRBV14; clone_size: -; j_call: TRBJ1-4; d_call: -; cdr3_aa: CASSQDQTYNEKLFF; cdr3_nt: TGTGCCAGCAGCCAAGATCAAACTTATAATGAAAAACTGTTTTTT
v_call: TRBV29-1; clone_size: -; j_call: TRBJ1-1; d_call: -; cdr3_aa: CSAERAMLNTEAFF; cdr3_nt: TGCAGCGCTGAAAGAGCGATGTTAAACACTGAAGCTTTCTTT
v_call: TRBV3-1/TRBV3-2; clone_size: -; j_call: TRBJ2-5; d_call: TRBD1; cdr3_aa: CASSWTGEETQYF; cdr3_nt: TGTGCCAGCAGTTGGACAGGGGAAGAGACCCAGTACTTC
v_call: TRBV4-1; clone_size: once; j_call: TRBJ2-1; d_call: -; cdr3_aa: CASSQDGSGSNEQFF; cdr3_nt: TGCGCCAGCAGCCAAGACGGGTCGGGGAGCAATGAGCAGTTCTTC
v_call: TRBV28; clone_size: -; j_call: TRBJ1-3; d_call: -; cdr3_aa: CASSLPGEISGNTIYF; cdr3_nt: TGTGCCAGCAGTTTACCAGGGGAAATATCTGGAAACACCATATATTTT
v_call: TRBV29-1; clone_size: -; j_call: TRBJ2-7; d_call: TRBD2; cdr3_aa: CSVSASGPYEQYF; cdr3_nt: TGCAGCGTGTCCGCTAGCGGGCCCTACGAGCAGTACTTC
v_call: TRBV12-5; clone_size: -; j_call: TRBJ1-2; d_call: -; cdr3_aa: CASGPPDLPYGYTF; cdr3_nt: TGTGCTAGTGGCCCCCCGGACTTGCCCTATGGCTACACCTTC
v_call: TRBV29-1; clone_size: -; j_call: TRBJ1-4; d_call: TRBD1; cdr3_aa: CSAPGQGGEKLFF; cdr3_nt: TGCAGCGCTCCGGGACAGGGAGGCGAAAAACTGTTTTTT
v_call: TRBV19; clone_size: -; j_call: TRBJ1-5; d_call: -; cdr3_aa: CASSTGFYQPQHF; cdr3_nt: TGTGCCAGTAGCACAGGGTTTTATCAGCCCCAGCATTTT
v_call: TRBV7-3; clone_size: -; j_call: TRBJ2-5; d_call: TRBD2; cdr3_aa: CASSRWEGETQYF; cdr3_nt: TGTGCCAGCAGCCGCTGGGAGGGAGAGACCCAGTACTTC
v_call: TRBV2; clone_size: -; j_call: TRBJ1-5; d_call: TRBD1; cdr3_aa: CASSDEGQGINQPQHF; cdr3_nt: TGTGCCAGCAGTGATGAGGGACAGGGGATCAATCAGCCCCAGCATTTT
v_call: TRBV7-8; clone_size: -; j_call: TRBJ2-2; d_call: TRBD2; cdr3_aa: CASRSPAGANTGELFF; cdr3_nt: TGTGCCAGCAGATCCCCGGCGGGGGCGAACACCGGGGAGCTGTTTTTT
v_call: TRBV4-1; clone_size: -; j_call: TRBJ1-1; d_call: -; cdr3_aa: CASSQVQFNTEAFF; cdr3_nt: TGCGCCAGCAGCCAAGTACAGTTTAACACTGAAGCTTTCTTT
v_call: TRBV14; clone_size: -; j_call: TRBJ2-1; d_call: -; cdr3_aa: CASSQASLYNEQFF; cdr3_nt: TGTGCCAGCAGCCAAGCGTCCCTCTACAATGAGCAGTTCTTC
v_call: TRBV6-5; clone_size: -; j_call: TRBJ1-5; d_call: TRBD1; cdr3_aa: CASSWNRGQPQHF; cdr3_nt: TGTGCCAGCAGTTGGAACAGGGGTCAGCCCCAGCATTTT
v_call: TRBV30; clone_size: -; j_call: TRBJ2-7; d_call: TRBD1; cdr3_aa: CAWSVSLPGQGSYEQYF; cdr3_nt: TGTGCCTGGAGTGTATCCCTACCGGGACAGGGCTCCTACGAGCAGTACTTC
v_call: TRBV5-4; clone_size: -; j_call: TRBJ2-7; d_call: TRBD1; cdr3_aa: CASRPGTGLRYEQYF; cdr3_nt: TGTGCCAGCAGGCCCGGGACAGGGTTGCGCTACGAGCAGTACTTC
v_call: TRBV11-2; clone_size: -; j_call: TRBJ2-7; d_call: TRBD2; cdr3_aa: CATELAGVHEQYF; cdr3_nt: TGTGCCACCGAACTAGCGGGAGTCCACGAGCAGTACTTC
v_call: TRBV7-9; clone_size: -; j_call: TRBJ2-7; d_call: TRBD2; cdr3_aa: CASSPRTSGRIIPRVQYF; cdr3_nt: TGTGCCAGCAGCCCACGGACTAGCGGGAGGATCATCCCCCGAGTGCAGTACTTC